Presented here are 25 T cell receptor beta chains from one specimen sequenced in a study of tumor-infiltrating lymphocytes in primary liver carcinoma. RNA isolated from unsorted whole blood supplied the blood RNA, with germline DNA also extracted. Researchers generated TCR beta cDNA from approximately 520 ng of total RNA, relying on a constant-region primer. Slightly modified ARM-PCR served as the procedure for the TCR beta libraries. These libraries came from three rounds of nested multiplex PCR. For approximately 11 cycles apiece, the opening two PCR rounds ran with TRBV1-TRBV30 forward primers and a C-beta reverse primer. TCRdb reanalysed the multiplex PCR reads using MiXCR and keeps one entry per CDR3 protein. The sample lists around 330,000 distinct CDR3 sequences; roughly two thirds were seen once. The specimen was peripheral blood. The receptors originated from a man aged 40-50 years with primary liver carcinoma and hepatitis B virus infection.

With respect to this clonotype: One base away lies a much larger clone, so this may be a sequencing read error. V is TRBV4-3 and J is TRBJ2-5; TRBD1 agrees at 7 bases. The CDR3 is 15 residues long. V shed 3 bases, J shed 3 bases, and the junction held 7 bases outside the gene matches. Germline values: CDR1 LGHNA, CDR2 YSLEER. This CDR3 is CASSQTDRIEETQYF. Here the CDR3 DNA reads TGCGCCAGCAGCCAGACGGACAGGATCGAAGAGACCCAGTACTTC.

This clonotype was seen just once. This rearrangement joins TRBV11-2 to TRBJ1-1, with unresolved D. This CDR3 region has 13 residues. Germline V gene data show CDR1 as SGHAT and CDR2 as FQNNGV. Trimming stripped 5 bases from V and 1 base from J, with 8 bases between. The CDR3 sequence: CASSVYGNTEAFF. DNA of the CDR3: TGTGCCAGCAGCGTGTACGGGAACACTGAAGCTTTCTTT.

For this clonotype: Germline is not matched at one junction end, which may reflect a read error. The CDR3 sequence: CVSSQEGTWGNEKLFF. The CDR3 DNA reads TGCGTCAGCAGCCAAGAGGGAACATGGGGGAATGAAAAACTGTTTTTT. The V gene is TRBV4-3, the J gene TRBJ1-4; D is possibly TRBD1 (5 bases). Germline-derived CDR1 and CDR2 are LGHNA and YSLEER. The CDR3 is 16 residues long.

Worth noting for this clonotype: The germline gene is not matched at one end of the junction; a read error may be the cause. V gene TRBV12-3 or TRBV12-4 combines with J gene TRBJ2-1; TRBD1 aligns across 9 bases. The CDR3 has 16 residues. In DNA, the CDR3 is TGTGTCAGCACCAAAGGGACAGGGACGATCGGAAATGGGCAGTTCTTC. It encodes CVSTKGTGTIGNGQFF.

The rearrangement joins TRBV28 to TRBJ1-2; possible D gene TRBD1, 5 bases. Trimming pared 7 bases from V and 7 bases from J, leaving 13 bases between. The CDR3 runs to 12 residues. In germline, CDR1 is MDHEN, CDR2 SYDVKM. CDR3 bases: TGTGCCAGCACTGGGAGGGGTTTTGGCTACACCTTC. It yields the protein CASTGRGFGYTF.

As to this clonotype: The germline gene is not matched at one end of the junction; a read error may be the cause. The CDR3 DNA sequence: TGTGCCAGCAGCAGAAACAGGGGAGGCTCTGAGAAACTGTGTTTT. This encodes CASSRNRGGSEKLCF. V is TRBV11-2 and J is TRBJ1-4; 7 bases align to TRBD1. CDR1 and CDR2 from the germline V gene are SGHAT and FQNNGV. This CDR3 contains 15 residues.

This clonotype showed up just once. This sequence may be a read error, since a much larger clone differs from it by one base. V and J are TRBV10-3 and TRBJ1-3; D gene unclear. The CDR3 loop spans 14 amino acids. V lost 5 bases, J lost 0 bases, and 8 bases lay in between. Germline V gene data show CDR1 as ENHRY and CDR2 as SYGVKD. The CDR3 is CAISTRSSGNTIYF. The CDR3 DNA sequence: TGTGCCATCAGTACAAGGAGCTCTGGAAACACCATATATTTT.

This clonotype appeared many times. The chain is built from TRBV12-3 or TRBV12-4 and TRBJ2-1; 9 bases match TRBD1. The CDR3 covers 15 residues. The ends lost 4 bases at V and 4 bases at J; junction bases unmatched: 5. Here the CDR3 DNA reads TGTGCCAGCAGTTCACGGGACAGGGTGTACAATGAGCAGTTCTTC. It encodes CASSSRDRVYNEQFF.

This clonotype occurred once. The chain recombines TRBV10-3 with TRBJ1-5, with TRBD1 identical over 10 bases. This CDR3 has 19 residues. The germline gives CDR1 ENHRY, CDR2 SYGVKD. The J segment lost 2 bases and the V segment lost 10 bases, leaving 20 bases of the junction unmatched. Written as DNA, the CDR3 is TGTGCCACCCACGACCCGGGACAGGGGCTGAGGTCCGGCAATCAGCCCCAGCATTTT. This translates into CATHDPGQGLRSGNQPQHF.

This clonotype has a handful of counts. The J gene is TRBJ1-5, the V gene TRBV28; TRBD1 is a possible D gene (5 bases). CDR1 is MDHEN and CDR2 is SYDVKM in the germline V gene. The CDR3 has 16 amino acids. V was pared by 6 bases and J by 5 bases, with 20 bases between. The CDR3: CASRYRDGGRHQPQHF. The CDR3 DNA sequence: TGTGCCAGCAGATACCGGGATGGGGGTAGGCATCAGCCCCAGCATTTT. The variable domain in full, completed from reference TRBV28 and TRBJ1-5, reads DVKVTQSSRYLVKRTGEKVFLECVQDMDHENMFWYRQDPGLGLRLIYFSYDVKMKEKGDIPEGYSVSREKKERFSLILESASTNQTSMYLCASRYRDGGRHQPQHFGDGTRLSIL.

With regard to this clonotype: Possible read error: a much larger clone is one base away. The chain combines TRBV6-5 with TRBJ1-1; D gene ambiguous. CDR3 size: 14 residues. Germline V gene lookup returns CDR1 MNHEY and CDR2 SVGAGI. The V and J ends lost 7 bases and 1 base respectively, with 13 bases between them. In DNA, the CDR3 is TGTGCCAGCACCCCGGACGGGAAGAACACTGAAGCTTTCTTT. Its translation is CASTPDGKNTEAFF.

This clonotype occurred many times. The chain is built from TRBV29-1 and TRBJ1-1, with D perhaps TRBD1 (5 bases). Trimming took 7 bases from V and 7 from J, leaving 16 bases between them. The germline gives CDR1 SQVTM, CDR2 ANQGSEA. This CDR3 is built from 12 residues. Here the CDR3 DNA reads TGCAGCGCCGGACACAACTTGGATGAAGCTTTCTTT. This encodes CSAGHNLDEAFF.

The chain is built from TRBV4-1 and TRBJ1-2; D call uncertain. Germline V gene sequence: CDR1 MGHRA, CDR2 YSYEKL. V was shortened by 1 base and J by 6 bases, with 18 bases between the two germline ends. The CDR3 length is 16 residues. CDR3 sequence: CASSQGRTALIHGYTF. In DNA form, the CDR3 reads TGCGCCAGCAGCCAAGGGAGGACCGCCCTTATCCATGGCTACACCTTC.

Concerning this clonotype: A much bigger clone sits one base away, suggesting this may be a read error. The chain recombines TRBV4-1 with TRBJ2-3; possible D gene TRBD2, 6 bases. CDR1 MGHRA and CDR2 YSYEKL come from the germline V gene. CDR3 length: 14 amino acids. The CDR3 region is CANSRGTDLNTQYF. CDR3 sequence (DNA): TGCGCCAACAGCCGCGGGACTGATTTGAATACGCAGTATTTT.

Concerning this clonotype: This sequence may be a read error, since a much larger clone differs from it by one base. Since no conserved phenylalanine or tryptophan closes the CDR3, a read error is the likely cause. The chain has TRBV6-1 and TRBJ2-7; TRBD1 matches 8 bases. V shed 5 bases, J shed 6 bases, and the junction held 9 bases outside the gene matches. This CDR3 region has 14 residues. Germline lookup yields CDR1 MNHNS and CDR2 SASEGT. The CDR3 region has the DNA TGTGCCAGCAGTTATAGGACAGGGCGGAGCGAGCAGTACCTC. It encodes CASSYRTGRSEQYL.

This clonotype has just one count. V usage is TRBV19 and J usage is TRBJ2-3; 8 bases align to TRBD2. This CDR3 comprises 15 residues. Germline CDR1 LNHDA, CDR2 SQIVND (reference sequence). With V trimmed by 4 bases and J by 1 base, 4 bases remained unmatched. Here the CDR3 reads CASSTTSGGTDTQYF. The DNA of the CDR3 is TGTGCCAGTAGTACTACTAGCGGAGGCACAGATACGCAGTATTTT.

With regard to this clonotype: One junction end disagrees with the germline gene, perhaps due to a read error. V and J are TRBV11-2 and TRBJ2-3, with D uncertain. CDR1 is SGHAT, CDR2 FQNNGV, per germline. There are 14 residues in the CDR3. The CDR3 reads CASSVSGSIDTHYF. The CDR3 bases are TGTGCCAGCAGCGTATCAGGCTCGATAGATACGCACTATTTT.

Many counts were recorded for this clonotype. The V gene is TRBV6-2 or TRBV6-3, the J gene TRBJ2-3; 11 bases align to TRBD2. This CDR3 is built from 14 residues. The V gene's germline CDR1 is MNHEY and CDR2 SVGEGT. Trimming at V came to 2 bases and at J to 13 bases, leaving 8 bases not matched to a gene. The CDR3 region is CASSYTLAGGPEYF. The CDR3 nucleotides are TGTGCCAGCAGTTACACCCTAGCGGGAGGCCCAGAGTATTTT.

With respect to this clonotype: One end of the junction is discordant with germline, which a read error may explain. CDR3 nucleotide sequence: TGTGCCAGCACCTCGACTAGCGGGGCCGATGAGCAGCTCTTC. Its translation: CASTSTSGADEQLF. The V and J genes are TRBV12-3 or TRBV12-4 and TRBJ2-1; 11 bases are a match to TRBD2. The CDR3 runs 14 residues.

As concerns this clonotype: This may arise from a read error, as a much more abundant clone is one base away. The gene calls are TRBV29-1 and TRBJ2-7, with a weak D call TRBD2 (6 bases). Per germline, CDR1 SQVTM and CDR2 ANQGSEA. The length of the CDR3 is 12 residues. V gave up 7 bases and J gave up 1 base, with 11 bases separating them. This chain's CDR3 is CSAWTNSYEQYF. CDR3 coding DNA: TGCAGCGCTTGGACTAATTCCTACGAGCAGTACTTC.

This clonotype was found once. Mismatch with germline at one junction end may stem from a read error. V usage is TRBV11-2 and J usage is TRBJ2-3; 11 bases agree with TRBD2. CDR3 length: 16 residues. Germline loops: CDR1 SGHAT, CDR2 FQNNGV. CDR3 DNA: TGTACCAGCAGCTTGGGGACTAGCGGAAGCAAAGATACGCAGTATTTT. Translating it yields CTSSLGTSGSKDTQYF.

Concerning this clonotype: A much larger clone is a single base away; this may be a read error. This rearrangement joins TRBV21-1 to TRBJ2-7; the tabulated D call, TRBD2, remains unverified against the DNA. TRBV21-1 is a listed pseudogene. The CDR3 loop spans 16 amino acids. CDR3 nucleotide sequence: TGTGCCAGCAGCTCAGGCAGGGGGACTAGCGGCCACGAGCAGTACTTC. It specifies CASSSGRGTSGHEQYF.

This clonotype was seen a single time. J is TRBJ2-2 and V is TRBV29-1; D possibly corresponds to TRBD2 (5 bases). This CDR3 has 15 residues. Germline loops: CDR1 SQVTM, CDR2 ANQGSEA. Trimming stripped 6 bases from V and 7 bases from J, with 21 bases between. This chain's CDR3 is CSVQSTIGGGGELFF. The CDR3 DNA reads TGCAGCGTCCAATCGACTATCGGAGGCGGCGGGGAGCTGTTTTTT.

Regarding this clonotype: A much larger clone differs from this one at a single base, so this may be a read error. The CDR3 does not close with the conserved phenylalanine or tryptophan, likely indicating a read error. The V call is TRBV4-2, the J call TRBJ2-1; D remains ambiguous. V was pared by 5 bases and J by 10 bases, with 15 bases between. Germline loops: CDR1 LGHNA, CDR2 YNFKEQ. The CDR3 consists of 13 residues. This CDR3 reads CASSSQPEQEQFL. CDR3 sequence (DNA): TGTGCCAGCAGCTCCCAGCCCGAACAGGAGCAGTTCTTG.

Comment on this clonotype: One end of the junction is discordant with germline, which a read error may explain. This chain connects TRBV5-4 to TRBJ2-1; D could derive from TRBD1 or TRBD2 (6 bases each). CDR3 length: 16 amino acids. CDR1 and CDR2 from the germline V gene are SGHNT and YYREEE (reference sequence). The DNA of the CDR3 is TGTGCCAGCAGCACGAGGGGGGCTGACTCCTACAATGAGCACTTCTTC. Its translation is CASSTRGADSYNEHFF.